Sequencing of this TCR beta chain was carried out in a study of T cells after yellow fever vaccination (dated by TCRdb to between 2018 and 2020). Describing the broader study: The SMART-Seq v4 Ultra Low Input RNA kit was used to prepare libraries from fractions with low cell numbers. To follow T-cell clones before and after primary and booster YFV17D yellow fever vaccination, bulk TCR alpha and beta repertoires were sequenced over time. Two healthy male donors, one aged 18 to 30 and one aged 30 to 40 years, made up the cohort. Blood samples were taken at several timepoints before and after primary and secondary immunization, and bulk PBMC replicates and cell subsets were isolated.

The intended sense of this specimen's treatment or condition label: live attenuated yellow fever vaccine strain. Two biological replicates of bulk PBMCs were collected at each blood-draw timepoint. PBMCs were isolated from peripheral blood using a standard Ficoll-Paque protocol. TriZol was used to extract RNA from bulk PBMCs, CD4 and CD8 fractions, and dextramer-positive and dextramer-negative fractions. From the cysteine up to the phenylalanine, the CDR3 has a length of 15 residues. Only CDR3 DNA is held: 45 bases, read in frame from base 1. The V end loses 0 bases and the J end loses 2 bases, and a stretch of 11 bases separates them. The germline V gene gives CDR1 as LGHNA and CDR2 as YSLEER. Results and caveats for the whole study, not just this receptor: The study included only two donors, which limits how far the findings can be generalized. Most clones expanded after primary vaccination (around 97% of CD4 and approximately 86% of CD8) were re-detected after the booster, suggesting that broad memory maintenance occurred. FACS-sorted repertoires could contain abundant contaminating clonotypes from the bulk population, so computational filtering was required. The secondary T-cell response was found to be weaker but faster than the primary response, with a peak reached on day 5 rather than on day 15. A small fraction of clonotypes showed up in both the CD4 and CD8 compartments, probably as a result of convergent recombination.

A word on this clonotype: Its antigen is currently not known. No quality values exist for individual bases; no much larger clone is one base distant.

For sequencing, an Illumina NovaSeq 6000 was employed. TCR cDNA was synthesized by 5'RACE template switching, which introduced a universal primer site and unique molecular identifiers. Priming for cDNA synthesis came from both the TCR alpha and TCR beta constant segments. Two PCR steps were used to amplify libraries, with sample barcodes and sequencing adapters being added in the second step. Sequencing of the libraries was done on either Illumina HiSeq 2500 (2x100 bp) or NovaSeq (2x150 bp). The original methods were these. Reads were demultiplexed and collapsed into UMI consensus sequences with MIGEC, and V(D)J alignment was performed with MiXCR. Clonotypes responding to the vaccine were identified with edgeR on replicate PBMC samples, with the criteria of FDR below 0.01 and a log2 fold change above 5 up to day 15. CD4 or CD8 identity was assigned to each bulk clonotype according to whether the clonotype was present at higher abundance in the sequenced CD4 repertoire or the sequenced CD8 repertoire. In-frame beta chains were kept once TCRdb had trimmed the public reads at Q25 with fastp and called clones with MiXCR. Each CDR3 protein appears once, grouped with its most common genes and DNA. These V and J calls are TCRdb output, not the study's own analysis. The sample table contains a few hundred thousand distinct CDR3 sequences; only one count was recorded for around 3.9% of them. The biggest ten clones account for less than 25% of the sample.

Here the chain combines TRBV4-3 and TRBJ2-7, with TRBD1 tentatively as D gene (5 bases match). This TCR was recovered from a man younger than 30 who received the YFV17D yellow fever vaccine. The starting material was PBMCs, obtained 5 days after the yellow fever booster vaccination. The DNA is TGCGCCAGCAGCCAAGATCTTACAGGTACCTACGAGCAGTACTTC. Its amino acids are CASSQDLTGTYEQYF.